This record looks at one TCR beta chain sequence and its context. Antigen: not known. Random hexamers were used to reverse transcribe an amount of roughly 0.45 to 1 ug RNA. TCRdb itself ran the immunoSEQ multiplex PCR reads through MiXCR, one entry per CDR3 protein. Here the sample spans some 110,000 distinct CDR3 sequences, about 94% being singletons. Germline trimming cut 3 bases from V and 5 bases from J; bases unmatched to any gene: 6. Germline assignment: CDR1 SEHNR and CDR2 FQNEAQ (reference sequence). CDR3 length: 15 residues. The sample comes from a study of CD8 T cells in Susac syndrome. Study conclusions and caveats: Peak Susac CD8+ clonal expansion occurred in TEMRA cells and active patients.

The chain has TRBV7-9 and TRBJ1-2; 10 nucleotides match TRBD1. The specimen sequenced was CD8+ T cells from PBMCs. This clonotype was sampled from a human donor with Susac syndrome. CDR3 DNA: TGTGCCAGCAGCTTGGGACAGGGGATAACTTATGGCTACACCTTC. The encoded protein is CASSLGQGITYGYTF.